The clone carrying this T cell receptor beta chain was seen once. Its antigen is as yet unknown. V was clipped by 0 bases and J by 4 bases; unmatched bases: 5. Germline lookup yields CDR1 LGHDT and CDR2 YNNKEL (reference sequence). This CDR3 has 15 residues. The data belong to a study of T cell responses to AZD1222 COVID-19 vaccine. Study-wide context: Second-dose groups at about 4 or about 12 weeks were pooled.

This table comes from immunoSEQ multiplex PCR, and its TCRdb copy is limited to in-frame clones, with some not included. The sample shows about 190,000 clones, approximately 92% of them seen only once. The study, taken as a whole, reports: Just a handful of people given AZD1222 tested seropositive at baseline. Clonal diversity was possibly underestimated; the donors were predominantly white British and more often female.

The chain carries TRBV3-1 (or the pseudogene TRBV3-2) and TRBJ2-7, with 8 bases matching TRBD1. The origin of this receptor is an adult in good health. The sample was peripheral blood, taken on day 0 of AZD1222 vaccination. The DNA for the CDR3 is TGTGCCAGCAGCCAAGAGGACAGGGCCGCGTACGAGCAGTACTTC. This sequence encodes CASSQEDRAAYEQYF.